This T cell receptor beta chain is drawn from a study of blood T cells in healthy people across ages. This clonotype has more than one count but fewer than ten. In germline, CDR1 is LGHDT, CDR2 YNNKEL (reference sequence). The CDR3 length is 14 residues. V lost 0 bases, J lost 5 bases, and 7 bases lay in between. Through a sample-barcoded 5' primer and a J-beta primer mix, a second PCR was run for roughly 7 to 12 cycles. TCRdb fed the 5' RACE reads into MiXCR, producing one record per CDR3 protein. The profile covers approximately 1,100,000 distinct CDR3 sequences, with 40% to 55% appearing a single time and 15% to 20% taken by the ten largest.

This clonotype originated in a woman aged 55 to 70 in good health. Sequenced: blood. The chain links TRBV3-1 to TRBJ2-2, with D hard to call. The DNA for the CDR3 is TGTGCCAGCAGCCAAGAAGCAAGGACCGGGGAGCTGTTTTTT. Translated: CASSQEARTGELFF.